A selection of T cell receptor beta chains follows, all from one sample in a study of blood T cell repertoires in COVID-19. Data came from immunoSEQ multiplex PCR; TCRdb stores just in-frame clones and leaves some out. The table lists about 140,000 clones, 85% of them singletons. Sequenced: peripheral blood. The receptor set was obtained from a man aged 45 to 65 with acute or convalescent COVID-19. CDR3s leave out the opening cysteine and the closing phenylalanine or tryptophan. Only some rows state a clone size, as once, few, many or a class for expanded clones.

cdr3_aa,j_call,clone_size,v_call
ASSFLAGSTDTQY,TRBJ2-3,.,TRBV19
ASSHRIRGSGNSPLH,TRBJ1-6,.,TRBV3-1/TRBV3-2
ASSSRLAGTDTQY,TRBJ2-3,.,TRBV11-2
AWRQGGGYT,TRBJ1-2,.,TRBV30
ASSSYRGGYT,TRBJ1-2,few,TRBV3-1/TRBV3-2
ASSLGQRISQETQY,TRBJ2-5,.,TRBV11-3
ASSHPGQVTYEQY,TRBJ2-7,once,TRBV4-1
AWGQDSNQPQH,TRBJ1-5,once,TRBV30
ASSAGQGVQPQH,TRBJ1-5,.,TRBV2
ASRTDGNTIY,TRBJ1-3,.,TRBV19
ASSIGGANSPLH,TRBJ1-6,.,TRBV19
AIDSAAANYGYT,TRBJ1-2,.,TRBV10-3
ASSSGQGGNQPQH,TRBJ1-5,.,TRBV7-9
ASSSGTGSLGAF,TRBJ1-1,.,TRBV28
ASSTMNTEAF,TRBJ1-1,few,TRBV28
ASSLPPGGSVSDTQY,TRBJ2-3,.,TRBV27
ASTPNVGGNTEAF,TRBJ1-1,.,TRBV28
ASSPPQGSDEQY,TRBJ2-7,.,TRBV5-4
ASSRDRGFYGYT,TRBJ1-2,few,TRBV5-6
ASSEGGQGYGYT,TRBJ1-2,.,TRBV6-1
ASSDSSHEQY,TRBJ2-7,.,TRBV2
ASSSGANEKLF,TRBJ1-4,.,TRBV5-1
ASTSETETNEQY,TRBJ2-7,once,TRBV7-9
ATSDYTSSSYNEQF,TRBJ2-1,.,TRBV24-1
ASSDGTSGRAVYNEQF,TRBJ2-1,.,TRBV5-6
ASSGSENTEAF,TRBJ1-1,once,TRBV6-5